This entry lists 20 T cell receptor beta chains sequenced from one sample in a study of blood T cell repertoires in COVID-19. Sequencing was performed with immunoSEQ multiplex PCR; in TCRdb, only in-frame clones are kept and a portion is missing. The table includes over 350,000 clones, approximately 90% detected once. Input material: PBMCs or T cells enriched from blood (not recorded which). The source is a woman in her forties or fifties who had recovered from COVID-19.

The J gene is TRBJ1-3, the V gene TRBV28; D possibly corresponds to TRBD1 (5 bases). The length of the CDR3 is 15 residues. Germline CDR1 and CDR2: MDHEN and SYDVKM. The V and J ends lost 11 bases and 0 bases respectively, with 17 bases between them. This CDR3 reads CAASPGQSSGNTIYF. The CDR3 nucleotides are TGTGCCGCAAGCCCAGGACAAAGCTCTGGAAACACCATATATTTT.

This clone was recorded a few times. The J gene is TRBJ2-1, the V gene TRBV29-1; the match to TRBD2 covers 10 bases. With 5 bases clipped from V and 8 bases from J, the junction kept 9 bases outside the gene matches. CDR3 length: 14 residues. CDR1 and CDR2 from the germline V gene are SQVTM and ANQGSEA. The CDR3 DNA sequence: TGCAGCGTTAGACCCCCTAGCGGGGGTTATGAGCAGTTCTTC. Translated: CSVRPPSGGYEQFF.

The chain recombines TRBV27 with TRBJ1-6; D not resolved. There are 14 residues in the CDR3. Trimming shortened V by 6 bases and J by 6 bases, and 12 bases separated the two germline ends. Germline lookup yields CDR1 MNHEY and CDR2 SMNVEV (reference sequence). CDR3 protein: CASRLGGSNSPLHF. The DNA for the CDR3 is TGTGCCAGCAGACTCGGAGGGTCTAATTCACCCCTCCACTTT.

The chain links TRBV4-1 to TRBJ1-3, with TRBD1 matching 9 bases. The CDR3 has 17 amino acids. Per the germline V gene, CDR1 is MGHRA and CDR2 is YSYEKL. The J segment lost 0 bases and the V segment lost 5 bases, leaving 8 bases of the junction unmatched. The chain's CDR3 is CASSEPTGGHSGNTIYF. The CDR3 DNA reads TGCGCCAGCAGCGAACCTACAGGGGGCCACTCTGGAAACACCATATATTTT.

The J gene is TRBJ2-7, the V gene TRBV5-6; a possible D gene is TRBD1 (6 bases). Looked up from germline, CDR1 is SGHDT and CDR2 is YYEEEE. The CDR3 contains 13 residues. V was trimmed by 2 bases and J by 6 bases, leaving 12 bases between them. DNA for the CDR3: TGTGCCAGCAGCTTTGGCAGGGGTCTCGAGCAGTACTTC. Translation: CASSFGRGLEQYF.

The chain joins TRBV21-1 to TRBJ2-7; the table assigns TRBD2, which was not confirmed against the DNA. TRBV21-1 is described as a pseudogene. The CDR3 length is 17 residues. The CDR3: CASSKGFWSGGWYEQYF. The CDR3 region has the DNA TGTGCCAGCAGCAAAGGATTCTGGAGCGGGGGGTGGTACGAGCAGTACTTC.

The CDR3 region has the DNA TGTGCCAGCAGTTTCGGGGGGTACAATGAGCAGTTCTTC. It is translated as CASSFGGYNEQFF. The rearrangement uses TRBV28 and TRBJ2-1, with 7 nucleotides matching TRBD2. V trimming: 3 bases; J trimming: 4 bases; junction bases outside the gene matches: 0. The V gene's germline CDR1 is MDHEN and CDR2 SYDVKM. This CDR3 is built from 13 residues.

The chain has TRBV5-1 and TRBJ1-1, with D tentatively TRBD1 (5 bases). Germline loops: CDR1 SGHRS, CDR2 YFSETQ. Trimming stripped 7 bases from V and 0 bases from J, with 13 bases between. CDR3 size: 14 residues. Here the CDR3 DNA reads TGCGCCAGCGCGGGGGGAGCGTTGAACACTGAAGCTTTCTTT. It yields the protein CASAGGALNTEAFF.

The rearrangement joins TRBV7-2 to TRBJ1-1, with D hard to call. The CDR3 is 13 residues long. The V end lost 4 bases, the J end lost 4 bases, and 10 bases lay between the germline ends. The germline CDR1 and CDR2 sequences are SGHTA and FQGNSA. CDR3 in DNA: TGTGCCAGCAGCTCGAGAGAGCGCACTGAAGCTTTCTTT. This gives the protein CASSSRERTEAFF. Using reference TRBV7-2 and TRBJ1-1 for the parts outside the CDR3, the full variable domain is GAGVSQSPSNKVTEKGKDVELRCDPISGHTALYWYRQSLGQGLEFLIYFQGNSAPDKSGLPSDRFSAERTGGSVSTLTIQRTQQEDSAVYLCASSSRERTEAFFGQGTRLTVV.

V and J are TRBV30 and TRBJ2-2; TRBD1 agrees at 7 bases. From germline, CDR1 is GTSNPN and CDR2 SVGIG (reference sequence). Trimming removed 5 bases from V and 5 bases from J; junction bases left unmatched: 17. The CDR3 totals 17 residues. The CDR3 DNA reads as TGTGCCTGGTCGAGGGGGCAAAGGGACAGTGTTACCGGGGAGCTGTTTTTT. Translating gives CAWSRGQRDSVTGELFF.

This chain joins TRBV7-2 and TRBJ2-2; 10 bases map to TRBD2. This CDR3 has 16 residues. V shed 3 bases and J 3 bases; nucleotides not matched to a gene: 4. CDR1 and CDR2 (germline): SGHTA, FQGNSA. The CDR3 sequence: CASSFSSGGYTGELFF. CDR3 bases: TGTGCCAGCAGCTTCTCTAGCGGGGGATACACCGGGGAGCTGTTTTTT.

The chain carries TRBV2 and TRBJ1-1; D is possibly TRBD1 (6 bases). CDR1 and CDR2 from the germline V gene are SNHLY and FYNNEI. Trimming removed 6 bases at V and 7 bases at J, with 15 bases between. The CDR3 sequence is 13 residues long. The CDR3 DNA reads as TGTGCCAGCAGCAACAGGGTTTTGATTGAAGCTTTCTTT. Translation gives CASSNRVLIEAFF.

The CDR3 region is CASSRFLGGRGPYNEQFF. The CDR3, as DNA: TGTGCCAGCTCACGCTTTTTAGGAGGGCGGGGACCCTACAATGAGCAGTTCTTC. V usage is TRBV18 and J usage is TRBJ2-1; weak D call: TRBD2 (6 bases). Germline lookup yields CDR1 KGHSH and CDR2 LQKENI. The CDR3 length is 18 residues. V lost 4 bases and J lost 2, with 21 bases in between.

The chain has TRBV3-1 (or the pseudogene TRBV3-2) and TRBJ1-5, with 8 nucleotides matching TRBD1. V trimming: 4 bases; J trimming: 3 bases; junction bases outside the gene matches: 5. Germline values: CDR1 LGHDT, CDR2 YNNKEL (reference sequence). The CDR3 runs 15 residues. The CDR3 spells CASSPTGVPNQPQHF. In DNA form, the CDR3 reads TGTGCCAGCAGCCCGACAGGGGTCCCCAATCAGCCCCAGCATTTT.

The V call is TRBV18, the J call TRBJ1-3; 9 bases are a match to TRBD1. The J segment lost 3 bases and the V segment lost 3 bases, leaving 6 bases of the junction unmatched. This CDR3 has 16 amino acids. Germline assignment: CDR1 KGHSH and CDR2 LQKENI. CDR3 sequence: CASSPYLDRGGNTIYF. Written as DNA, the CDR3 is TGTGCCAGCTCACCGTACCTGGACAGGGGTGGAAACACCATATATTTT.

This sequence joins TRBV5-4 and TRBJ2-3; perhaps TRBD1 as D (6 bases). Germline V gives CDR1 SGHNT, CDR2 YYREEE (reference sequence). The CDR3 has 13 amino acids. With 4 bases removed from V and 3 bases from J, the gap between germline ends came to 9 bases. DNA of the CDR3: TGTGCCAGCAGCCCTACAGGGACAGATACGCAGTATTTT. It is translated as CASSPTGTDTQYF.

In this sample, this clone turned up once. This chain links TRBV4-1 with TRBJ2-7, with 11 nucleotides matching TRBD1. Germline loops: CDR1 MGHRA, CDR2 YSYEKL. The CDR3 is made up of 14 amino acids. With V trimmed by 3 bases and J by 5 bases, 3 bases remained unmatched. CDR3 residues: CASSHWTGGDEQYF. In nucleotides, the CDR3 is TGCGCCAGCAGCCACTGGACAGGGGGCGACGAGCAGTACTTC.

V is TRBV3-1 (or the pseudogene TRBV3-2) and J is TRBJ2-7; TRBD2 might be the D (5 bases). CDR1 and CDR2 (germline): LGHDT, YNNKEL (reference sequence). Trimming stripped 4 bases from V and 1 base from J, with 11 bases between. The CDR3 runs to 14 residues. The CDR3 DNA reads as TGTGCCAGCAGCCCCTCGGGGTTTTCCTACGAGCAGTACTTC. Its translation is CASSPSGFSYEQYF.

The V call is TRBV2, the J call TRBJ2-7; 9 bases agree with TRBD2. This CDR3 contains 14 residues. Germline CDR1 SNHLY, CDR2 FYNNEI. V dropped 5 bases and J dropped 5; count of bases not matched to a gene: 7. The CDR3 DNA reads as TGTGCCAGCAGTCTCCAGCGGGGGGTCGACGAGCAGTACTTC. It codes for CASSLQRGVDEQYF. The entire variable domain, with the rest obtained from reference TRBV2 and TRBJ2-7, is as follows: EPEVTQTPSHQVTQMGQEVILRCVPISNHLYFYWYRQILGQKVEFLVSFYNNEISEKSEIFDDQFSVERPDGSNFTLKIRSTKLEDSAMYFCASSLQRGVDEQYFGPGTRLTVT.

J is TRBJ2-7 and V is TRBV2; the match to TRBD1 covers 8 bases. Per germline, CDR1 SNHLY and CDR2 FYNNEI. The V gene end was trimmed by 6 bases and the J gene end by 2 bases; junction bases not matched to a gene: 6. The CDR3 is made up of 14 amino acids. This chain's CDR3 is CASRKQGVTYEQYF. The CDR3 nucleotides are TGTGCCAGCAGAAAACAGGGGGTCACCTACGAGCAGTACTTC.